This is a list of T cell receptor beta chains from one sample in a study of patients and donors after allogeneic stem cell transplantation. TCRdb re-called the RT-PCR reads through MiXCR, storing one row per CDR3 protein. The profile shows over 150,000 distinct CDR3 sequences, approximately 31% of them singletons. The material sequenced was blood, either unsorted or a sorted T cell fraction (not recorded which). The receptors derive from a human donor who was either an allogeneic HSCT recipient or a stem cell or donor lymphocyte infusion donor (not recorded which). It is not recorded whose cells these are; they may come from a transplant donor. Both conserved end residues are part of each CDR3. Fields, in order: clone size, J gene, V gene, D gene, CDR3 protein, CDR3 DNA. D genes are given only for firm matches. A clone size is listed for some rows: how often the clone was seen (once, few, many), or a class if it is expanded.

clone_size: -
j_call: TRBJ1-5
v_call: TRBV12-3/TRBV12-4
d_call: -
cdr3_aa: CASSLVYIGNQPQHF
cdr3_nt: TGTGCCAGCAGTTTAGTTTATATAGGGAATCAGCCCCAGCATTTT

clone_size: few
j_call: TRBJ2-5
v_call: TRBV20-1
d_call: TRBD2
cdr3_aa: CSARLSLAARQETQYF
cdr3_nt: TGCAGTGCTAGGCTTTCACTAGCGGCACGCCAAGAGACCCAGTACTTC

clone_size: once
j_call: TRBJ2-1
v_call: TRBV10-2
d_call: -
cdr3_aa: CASSERLASPNEQFF
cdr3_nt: TGCGCCAGCAGTGAGCGGCTAGCGTCTCCGAATGAGCAGTTCTTC

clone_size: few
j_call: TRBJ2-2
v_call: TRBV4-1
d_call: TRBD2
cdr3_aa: CASSQGGVAGATGELFF
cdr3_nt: TGCGCCAGCAGCCAAGGGGGGGTGGCGGGAGCAACCGGGGAGCTGTTTTTT

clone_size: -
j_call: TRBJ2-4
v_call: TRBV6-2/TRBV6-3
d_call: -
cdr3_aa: CASSQPGRGIQYF
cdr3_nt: TGTGCCAGCAGTCAACCAGGGCGGGGCATTCAGTACTTC

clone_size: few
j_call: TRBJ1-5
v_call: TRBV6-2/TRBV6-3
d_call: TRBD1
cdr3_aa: CASSNTGQGWGQPQHF
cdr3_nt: TGTGCCAGCAGTAATACTGGACAGGGCTGGGGTCAGCCCCAGCATTTT

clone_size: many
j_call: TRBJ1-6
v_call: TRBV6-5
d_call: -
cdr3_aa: CASSYAHEGGSPLHF
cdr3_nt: TGTGCCAGCAGTTACGCCCACGAGGGTGGCTCACCCCTCCACTTT

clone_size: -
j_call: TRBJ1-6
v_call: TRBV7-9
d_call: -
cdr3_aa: CASSLGFLPFEALHF
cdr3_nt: TGTGCCAGCAGCTTAGGGTTTCTACCTTTCGAGGCCCTCCACTTT

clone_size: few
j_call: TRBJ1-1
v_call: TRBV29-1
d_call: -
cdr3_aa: CSATSALGTEAFF
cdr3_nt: TGCAGCGCAACGTCGGCCCTGGGGACTGAAGCTTTCTTT

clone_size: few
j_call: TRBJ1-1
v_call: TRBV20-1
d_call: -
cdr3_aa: CSALARVTEAFF
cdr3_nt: TGCAGTGCCTTAGCCAGGGTCACTGAAGCTTTCTTT